These 23 T cell receptor beta chains were all obtained from the same sample, sequenced in a study of cytomegalovirus exposure and HLA in healthy donors (dated by TCRdb to about 2017). Libraries were made using the immunoSEQ multiplex PCR assay. For the multiplex PCR, a mixture combining 60 forward primers for TCR Vbeta segments and 13 reverse primers for TCR Jbeta segments was used. TCRdb retrieved this table from immuneACCESS and kept in-frame rearrangements only. Not all clones are present; in checked studies, unresolved V genes account for under half, and no reason is known for the remainder. The sample has around 100,000 clones on record, more than 80% of them singletons. About 3.9% of the sample lies in the top ten. Sequenced input: PBMCs. These receptors were taken from a man aged 25 to 40 in good health and CMV-seronegative.

The chain has TRBV6-1 and TRBJ2-5; TRBD1 might be the D (8 bases). This CDR3 region has 15 residues. V lost 6 bases to trimming and J lost 4 bases, with 18 bases between them. Germline V gene sequence: CDR1 MNHNS, CDR2 SASEGT. The CDR3 sequence is CASSPRTGRGETQYF. The DNA of the CDR3 is TGTGCCAGCAGCCCCAGGACAGGGAGGGGAGAGACCCAGTACTTC.

The chain couples TRBV28 to TRBJ1-1; the match to TRBD1 covers 7 bases. CDR3 length: 13 residues. Unmatched junction bases numbered 3, after V lost 6 bases and J lost 2 bases. Looked up from germline, CDR1 is MDHEN and CDR2 is SYDVKM. CDR3: CASRGTANTEAFF. The CDR3 nucleotides are TGTGCCAGCAGAGGGACAGCAAACACTGAAGCTTTCTTT.

The J gene is TRBJ1-4, the V gene TRBV5-4; D is unresolved. V lost 4 bases and J lost 4, with 11 bases in between. The CDR3 sequence is 14 residues long. Germline CDR1 is SGHNT and CDR2 is YYREEE (reference sequence). The CDR3 bases are TGTGCCAGCAGCCAGGAGGGTTTTAATGAAAAACTGTTTTTT. Its translation: CASSQEGFNEKLFF.

The chain combines TRBV9 with TRBJ2-1; 9 bases are a match to TRBD2. In germline, CDR1 is SGDLS, CDR2 YYNGEE. V gave up 0 bases and J gave up 6 bases; unmatched junction bases: 7. The CDR3 runs to 16 residues. CDR3 sequence: CASSVGPAGGSNEQFF. In DNA, the CDR3 is TGTGCCAGCAGCGTAGGACCAGCGGGGGGCTCCAATGAGCAGTTCTTC. Full variable domain (remainder filled in from reference TRBV9 and TRBJ2-1): DSGVTQTPKHLITATGQRVTLRCSPRSGDLSVYWYQQSLDQGLQFLIQYYNGEERAKGNILERFSAQQFPDLHSELNLSSLELGDSALYFCASSVGPAGGSNEQFFGPGTRLTVL.

The chain carries TRBV6-1 and TRBJ2-7; TRBD2 aligns across 12 bases. Germline values: CDR1 MNHNS, CDR2 SASEGT. V lost 1 base and J lost 4; bases outside the gene matches: 2. CDR3 length equals 15 residues. CDR3 sequence reads: CASSEGLAGVYEQYF. CDR3 sequence (DNA): TGTGCCAGCAGTGAAGGACTAGCGGGAGTTTACGAGCAGTACTTC.

V is TRBV18 and J is TRBJ2-5; 9 positions match TRBD2. The CDR3 covers 15 residues. In germline, CDR1 is KGHSH, CDR2 LQKENI. The V segment lost 6 bases and the J segment 5 bases; nucleotides outside the gene matches: 10. CDR3 sequence reads: CASSPVAGVGETQYF. The DNA of the CDR3 is TGTGCCAGCTCCCCCGTAGCGGGAGTTGGGGAGACCCAGTACTTC.

The chain employs TRBV27 and TRBJ1-2, with unresolved D. Trimming removed 2 bases at V and 4 bases at J, with 8 bases between. This CDR3 has 13 amino acids. CDR1 is MNHEY and CDR2 is SMNVEV in the germline V gene (reference sequence). CDR3 loop: CASSLKVGYGYTF. In DNA, the CDR3 is TGTGCCAGCAGTTTAAAAGTCGGCTATGGCTACACCTTC.

This chain connects TRBV25-1 to TRBJ2-7, with 9 bases fitting TRBD1. V was pared by 2 bases and J by 5 bases, with 7 bases of the junction left unmatched. The CDR3 runs to 15 residues. Germline-derived CDR1 and CDR2 are MGHDK and SYGVNS. In nucleotides, the CDR3 is TGTGCCAGCAGTGAAACATGGACAGGGGCCGACGAGCAGTACTTC. Residues: CASSETWTGADEQYF.

The J gene is TRBJ2-7, the V gene TRBV15; D is unresolved. CDR3 length: 17 residues. V gave up 0 bases and J gave up 5 bases, with 20 bases separating them. Germline lookup yields CDR1 LNHNV and CDR2 YYDKDF (reference sequence). The CDR3 DNA sequence: TGTGCCACCAGCAGAGATCCCAACACCTTCCTTTTCCACGAGCAGTACTTC. Its translation: CATSRDPNTFLFHEQYF.

This chain uses TRBV4-3 with TRBJ2-3; D remains ambiguous. V lost 4 bases and J 4 bases, leaving 15 bases between the germline ends. Per germline, CDR1 LGHNA and CDR2 YSLEER. The CDR3 has 15 amino acids. The CDR3 reads CASSREWQEADTQYF. CDR3 bases: TGCGCCAGCAGCCGCGAGTGGCAAGAGGCAGATACGCAGTATTTT.

This rearrangement joins TRBV7-9 to TRBJ2-1; TRBD2 matches 7 bases. The junction had 7 bases not matched to a gene; V was cut back by 5 bases and J by 15 bases. Germline loops: CDR1 SEHNR, CDR2 FQNEAQ (reference sequence). CDR3 length: 11 amino acids. Here the CDR3 DNA reads TGTGCCAGCAGCCCGGGAGGCAGAATGTTCTTC. Protein product: CASSPGGRMFF.

The chain is built from TRBV6-1 and TRBJ2-7; 8 bases agree with TRBD1. The V segment lost 5 bases and the J segment 7 bases; nucleotides outside the gene matches: 10. The germline gives CDR1 MNHNS, CDR2 SASEGT. The CDR3 covers 14 residues. In DNA, the CDR3 is TGTGCCAGCAGTACCGGGACAGGCCCTACGGAGCAGTACTTC. Translation: CASSTGTGPTEQYF.

V gene TRBV6-5 combines with J gene TRBJ2-1; 7 bases align to TRBD1. V lost 11 bases to trimming and J lost 10 bases; unmatched junction nucleotides: 14. The CDR3 length is 13 residues. Germline CDR1 is MNHEY and CDR2 is SVGAGI. The CDR3 is CARTRPGQREQFF. CDR3 bases: TGTGCCCGCACACGGCCGGGACAGAGGGAGCAGTTCTTC.

The rearrangement links TRBV2 to TRBJ1-3, with D uncertain. CDR1 SNHLY and CDR2 FYNNEI come from the germline V gene. The CDR3 is 13 amino acids. V lost 8 bases and J 1 base, leaving 9 bases between the germline ends. The chain's CDR3 is CASGLLSGNTIYF. The CDR3 nucleotides are TGTGCCAGCGGGCTACTTTCTGGAAACACCATATATTTT.

The chain employs TRBV5-1 and TRBJ2-7; D may be TRBD2 (6 bases). Between the trimmed V and J ends, which lost 2 bases and 4 bases, there was a span of 7 bases. The CDR3 sequence is 12 residues long. Per the germline V gene, CDR1 is SGHRS and CDR2 is YFSETQ. DNA for the CDR3: TGCGCCAGCAGCTTCCGGGAGTACGAGCAGTACTTC. It codes for CASSFREYEQYF.

CDR3 protein: CASSHYVERGSYEQYF. In nucleotides, the CDR3 is TGCGCCAGCAGCCACTACGTGGAGCGGGGCTCCTACGAGCAGTACTTC. This chain links TRBV4-1 with TRBJ2-7, with TRBD2 matching over 7 bases. CDR3 length: 16 residues. Unmatched junction bases numbered 8, after V lost 3 bases and J lost 0 bases. Germline CDR1 reads MGHRA; CDR2 reads YSYEKL.

The chain is built from TRBV19 and TRBJ1-1, with 11 nucleotides matching TRBD1. Germline V CDR1 and CDR2: LNHDA, SQIVND (reference sequence). This CDR3 has 13 residues. The CDR3 region has the DNA TGTGCGACTAAGGGACAGGGGGGCACTGAAGCTTTCTTT. Its translation: CATKGQGGTEAFF.

The CDR3 nucleotides are TGTGCCAGTAGTCCTGGGACAGGGACGAGCAATCAGCCCCAGCATTTT. Translated, it gives CASSPGTGTSNQPQHF. The chain couples TRBV19 to TRBJ1-5; 9 bases line up with TRBD1. This CDR3 contains 16 residues. V shed 5 bases, J shed 1 base, and the junction held 6 bases outside the gene matches. Germline V gives CDR1 LNHDA, CDR2 SQIVND (reference sequence).

The chain couples TRBV6-1 to TRBJ2-1, with 14 bases identical to TRBD2. The junction had 2 bases not matched to a gene; V was cut back by 6 bases and J by 4 bases. CDR3 length equals 15 residues. From germline, CDR1 is MNHNS and CDR2 SASEGT. DNA for the CDR3: TGTGCCAGCAGCGGGACTAGCGGGGGTTACAATGAGCAGTTCTTC. Protein: CASSGTSGGYNEQFF.

This sequence joins TRBV5-4 and TRBJ1-1; D is perhaps TRBD1 (6 bases). The CDR3 is made up of 13 amino acids. Germline V gene data show CDR1 as SGHNT and CDR2 as YYREEE (reference sequence). V was pared by 2 bases and J by 1 base, with 6 bases between. CDR3 coding DNA: TGTGCCAGCAGCTTACAGGGGAACACTGAAGCTTTCTTT. Its translation: CASSLQGNTEAFF.

The rearrangement uses TRBV11-2 and TRBJ2-5; D is ambiguous. In germline, CDR1 is SGHAT, CDR2 FQNNGV. The V end lost 3 bases, the J end lost 3 bases, and 14 bases lay between the germline ends. This CDR3 spans 15 amino acids. The CDR3 nucleotides are TGTGCCAGCAGCTTTCGAGGCTGGTCAGAAGAGACCCAGTACTTC. It translates to CASSFRGWSEETQYF. The full variable domain, rest sourced from reference TRBV11-2 and TRBJ2-5, is EAGVAQSPRYKIIEKRQSVAFWCNPISGHATLYWYQQILGQGPKLLIQFQNNGVVDDSQLPKDRFSAERLKGVDSTLKIQPAKLEDSAVYLCASSFRGWSEETQYFGPGTRLLVL.

This clone was counted only a few times. The chain joins TRBV19 to TRBJ1-2; 7 bases match TRBD1. This CDR3 contains 15 residues. In germline, CDR1 is LNHDA, CDR2 SQIVND (reference sequence). J was trimmed by 3 bases and V by 3 bases; bases with no gene match: 7. CDR3 sequence reads: CASSINRDSDYGYTF. The CDR3 DNA is TGTGCCAGTAGTATCAACCGGGACAGTGACTATGGCTACACCTTC. The full variable domain, rest sourced from reference TRBV19 and TRBJ1-2, is DGGITQSPKYLFRKEGQNVTLSCEQNLNHDAMYWYRQDPGQGLRLIYYSQIVNDFQKGDIAEGYSVSREKKESFPLTVTSAQKNPTAFYLCASSINRDSDYGYTFGSGTRLTVV.

This clone occurred once. The chain carries TRBV19 and TRBJ2-1; 14 bases map to TRBD2. Germline V gene data show CDR1 as LNHDA and CDR2 as SQIVND (reference sequence). The length of the CDR3 is 20 residues. V trimming: 3 bases; J trimming: 0 bases; junction bases outside the gene matches: 10. The CDR3, as DNA: TGTGCCAGTAGTATTCGACTAGCGGGGGGGTCCCAGAGCTCCTACAATGAGCAGTTCTTC. Translated, it gives CASSIRLAGGSQSSYNEQFF.